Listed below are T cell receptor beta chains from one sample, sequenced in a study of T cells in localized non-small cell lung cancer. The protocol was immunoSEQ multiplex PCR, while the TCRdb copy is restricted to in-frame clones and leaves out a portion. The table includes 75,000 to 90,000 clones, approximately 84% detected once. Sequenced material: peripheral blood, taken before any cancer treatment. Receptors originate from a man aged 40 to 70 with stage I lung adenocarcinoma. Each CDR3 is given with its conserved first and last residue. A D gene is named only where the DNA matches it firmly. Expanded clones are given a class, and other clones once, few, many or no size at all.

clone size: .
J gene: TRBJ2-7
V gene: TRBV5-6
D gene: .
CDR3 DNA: TGTGCCAGCAGCCAACCCTCCGGGTACGAGCAGTACTTC
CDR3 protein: CASSQPSGYEQYF

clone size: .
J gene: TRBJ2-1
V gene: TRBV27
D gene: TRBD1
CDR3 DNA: TGTGCCAGCAGTTCTCTACAGGGGGTAAAACGGTCCTACAATGAGCAGTTCTTC
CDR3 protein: CASSSLQGVKRSYNEQFF

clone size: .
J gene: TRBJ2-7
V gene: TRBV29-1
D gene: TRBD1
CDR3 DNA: TGCAGCACAACCGGGACAGGGAGAAACGAGCAGTACTTC
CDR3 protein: CSTTGTGRNEQYF

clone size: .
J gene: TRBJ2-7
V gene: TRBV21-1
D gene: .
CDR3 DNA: TGTGCCAGCTTATTAAATGGGACACGCTACGAGCAGTACTTC
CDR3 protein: CASLLNGTRYEQYF

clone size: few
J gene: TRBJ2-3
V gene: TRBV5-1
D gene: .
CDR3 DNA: TGCGCCAGCAGCTGGGCAGACCTCACAGATACGCAGTATTTT
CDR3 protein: CASSWADLTDTQYF

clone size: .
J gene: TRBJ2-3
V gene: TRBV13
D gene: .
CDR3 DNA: TGTGCCAGCAGCCTCGCATTTCTGGCAACTAGCACAGATACGCAGTATTTT
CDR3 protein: CASSLAFLATSTDTQYF

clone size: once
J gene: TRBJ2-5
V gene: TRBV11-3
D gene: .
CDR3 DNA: TGTGCCAGCAGCCTTAGCGGAGCAGAGACCCAGTACTTC
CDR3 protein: CASSLSGAETQYF

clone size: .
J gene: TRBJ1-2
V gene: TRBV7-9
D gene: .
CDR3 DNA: TGTGCCAGCAGCTTAGGCGGAAGAGGCGGCTACACCTTC
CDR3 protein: CASSLGGRGGYTF

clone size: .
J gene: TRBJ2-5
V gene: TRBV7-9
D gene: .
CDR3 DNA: TGTGCCAGCAGCATTCGCCAGACCCAGTACTTC
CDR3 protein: CASSIRQTQYF

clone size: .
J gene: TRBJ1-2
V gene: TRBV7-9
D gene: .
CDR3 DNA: TGTGCCAGCAGCTTTTCAGGGGACCCCTATGGCTACACCTTC
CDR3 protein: CASSFSGDPYGYTF

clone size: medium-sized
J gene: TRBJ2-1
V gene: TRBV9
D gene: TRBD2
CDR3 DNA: TGTGCCAGCAGCGTAGGGAGCGGGGAATACAATGAGCAGTTCTTC
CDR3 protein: CASSVGSGEYNEQFF

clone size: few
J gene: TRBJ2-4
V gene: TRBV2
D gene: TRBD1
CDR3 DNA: TGTGCCAGCAGTCCTGACAGGGGTAAAAACATTCAGTACTTC
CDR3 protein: CASSPDRGKNIQYF

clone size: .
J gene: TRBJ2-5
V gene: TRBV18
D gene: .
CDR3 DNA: TGTGCCAGCTCCCCAAAAGAGACCCAGTACTTC
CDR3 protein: CASSPKETQYF

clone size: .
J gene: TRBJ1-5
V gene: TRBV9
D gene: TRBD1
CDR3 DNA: TGTGCCAGCAGCGCACAGGGGGCCTCCATCCAGCCCCAGCATTTT
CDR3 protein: CASSAQGASIQPQHF

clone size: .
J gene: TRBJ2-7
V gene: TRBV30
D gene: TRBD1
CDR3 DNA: TGTGCCTGGAGTCCCAGGGACAGGTGGACCTACGAGCAGTACTTC
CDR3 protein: CAWSPRDRWTYEQYF

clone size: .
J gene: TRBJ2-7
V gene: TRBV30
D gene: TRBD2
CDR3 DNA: TGTGCCTGGGGGACTAGCGGTTACGAGCAGTACTTC
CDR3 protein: CAWGTSGYEQYF

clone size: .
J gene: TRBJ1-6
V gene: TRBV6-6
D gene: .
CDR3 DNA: TGTGCCAGCAGTTACTCCGGTGAAAATTCACCCCTCCACTTT
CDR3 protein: CASSYSGENSPLHF

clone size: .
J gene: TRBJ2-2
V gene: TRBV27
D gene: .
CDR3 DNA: TGTGCCAGCAGTTTCGGAACGAACACCGGGGAGCTGTTTTTT
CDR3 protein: CASSFGTNTGELFF

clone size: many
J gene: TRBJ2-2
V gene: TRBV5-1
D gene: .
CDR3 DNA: TGCGCCAGCAGCTTGGCGGGTCTGGACACCGGGGAGCTGTTTTTT
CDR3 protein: CASSLAGLDTGELFF

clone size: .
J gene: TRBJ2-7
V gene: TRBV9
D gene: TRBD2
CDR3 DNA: TGTGCCAGCAGCGTAGGTAGCGGGAACAACGAGCAGTACTTC
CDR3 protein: CASSVGSGNNEQYF

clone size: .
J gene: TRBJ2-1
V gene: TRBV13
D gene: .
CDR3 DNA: TGTGCCAGCAGCTTCCGGACGGGGGTTGCTGAGCAGTTCTTC
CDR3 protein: CASSFRTGVAEQFF

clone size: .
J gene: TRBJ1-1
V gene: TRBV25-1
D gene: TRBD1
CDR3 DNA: TGTGCCAGCAGGGAGACGGGACAGCAAGAAGCTTTCTTT
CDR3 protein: CASRETGQQEAFF

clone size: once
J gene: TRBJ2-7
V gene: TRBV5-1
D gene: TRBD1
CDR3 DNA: TGCGCCAGCAGCGATCCGGGACAGTGGTTCCTATCCGACCTAGAGCAGTACTTC
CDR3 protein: CASSDPGQWFLSDLEQYF

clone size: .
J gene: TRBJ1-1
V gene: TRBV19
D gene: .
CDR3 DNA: TGTGCCAGTAGTACCCGACAGAGGGACACTGAAGCTTTCTTT
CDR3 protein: CASSTRQRDTEAFF